These 10 T cell receptor beta chains came from one sample sequenced in a study of blood T cells in healthy people across ages. With a J-beta primer mix and a sample-barcoded 5' primer, a second PCR ran about 7 to 12 cycles. TCRdb re-called the 5' RACE reads through MiXCR, storing one row per CDR3 protein. The repertoire holds roughly 930,000 distinct CDR3 sequences, with about 48% as singletons. The sample consisted of blood. These TCRs come from a man aged 25-45 years in good health.

A remark on this clonotype: A much larger clone lies one base from this, so it may be a read error. The chain uses TRBV4-1 and TRBJ1-1; tentatively, D is TRBD1 (6 bases). Germline loops: CDR1 MGHRA, CDR2 YSYEKL. The CDR3 contains 13 residues. CDR3: CAGSQEGGAEAFF. For the CDR3, the DNA is TGCGCCGGCAGCCAAGAGGGGGGAGCTGAAGCTTTCTTT.

J is TRBJ1-1 and V is TRBV12-3 or TRBV12-4; possibly TRBD1 for D (5 bases). Between the trimmed V and J ends, which lost 8 bases and 0 bases, there was a span of 10 bases. The CDR3 consists of 13 residues. The CDR3 spells CASGTVMNTEAFF. The CDR3 nucleotides are TGTGCCAGCGGGACGGTTATGAACACTGAAGCTTTCTTT.

This sequence joins TRBV11-2 and TRBJ1-4; 9 bases line up with TRBD1. The germline gives CDR1 SGHAT, CDR2 FQNNGV. V shed 1 base and J 8 bases; nucleotides not matched to a gene: 8. The CDR3 has 16 residues. CDR3 in amino acids: CASSLGPGQGGEKLFF. The CDR3 DNA reads as TGTGCCAGCAGCTTAGGGCCGGGACAGGGTGGAGAAAAACTGTTTTTT.

This chain uses TRBV19 with TRBJ1-5, with D unresolved. CDR1 and CDR2 from the germline V gene are LNHDA and SQIVND (reference sequence). The CDR3 totals 17 residues. Trimming cost V 5 bases and J 4 bases, with 21 bases left between them. DNA of the CDR3: TGTGCCAGTAGTCCCCTCGGTTGGGGAAGAGCAAATCAGCCCCAGCATTTT. This codes for CASSPLGWGRANQPQHF.

In this sample, this clonotype turned up a few times. CDR3 sequence: CASSASGAYEQYF. The CDR3 nucleotides read TGTGCCAGCAGTGCCTCAGGGGCCTACGAGCAGTACTTC. The chain carries TRBV25-1 and TRBJ2-7, with a tentative D call TRBD1 (6 bases). CDR1 is MGHDK, CDR2 SYGVNS, per germline. Between the trimmed V and J ends, which lost 4 bases and 2 bases, there was a span of 9 bases. This CDR3 contains 13 residues.

The V call is TRBV6-1, the J call TRBJ2-3, with D possibly TRBD1 on 6 matching bases. The CDR3 is 19 residues long. V shed 3 bases and J shed 0 bases, with 22 bases lying between them. Germline CDR1 reads MNHNS; CDR2 reads SASEGT. In nucleotides, the CDR3 is TGTGCCAGCAGTGATTCTTGGGCGACAGGTCTAGCTAGCACAGATACGCAGTATTTT. It yields the protein CASSDSWATGLASTDTQYF.

This clonotype was detected ten times or more. This chain connects TRBV27 to TRBJ1-6; 7 nucleotides align to TRBD1. The CDR3 contains 16 residues. Germline CDR1 and CDR2: MNHEY and SMNVEV (reference sequence). J was trimmed by 7 bases and V by 7 bases; bases with no gene match: 13. The CDR3 loop reads CASTTTGAPRNSPLHF. In DNA, the CDR3 is TGTGCCAGCACCACCACAGGGGCCCCGAGGAATTCACCCCTCCACTTT.

The CDR3 loop reads CASSSGHTYEQYF. CDR3 DNA: TGTGCCAGCAGTTCCGGACACACCTACGAGCAGTACTTC. The chain couples TRBV6-1 to TRBJ2-7, with D possibly matching TRBD1 (5 bases). This CDR3 has 13 amino acids. Germline V CDR1 and CDR2: MNHNS, SASEGT. The germline V and J ends were trimmed by 5 bases and 2 bases, with 10 bases remaining between them.

The genes are TRBV20-1 and TRBJ2-1, with D possibly being TRBD1 (5 bases). V lost 3 bases and J lost 4, with 19 bases in between. CDR3 length: 16 amino acids. The germline V gene encodes CDR1 DFQATT and CDR2 SNEGSKA (reference sequence). The CDR3 sequence is CSASPREGIAYNEQFF. CDR3 DNA sequence: TGCAGTGCTAGTCCCAGGGAAGGGATCGCTTACAATGAGCAGTTCTTC.

This chain joins TRBV20-1 and TRBJ2-5; 7 positions agree with TRBD1. The CDR3 contains 13 residues. Germline V gives CDR1 DFQATT, CDR2 SNEGSKA (reference sequence). Trimming at V came to 3 bases and at J to 3 bases, leaving 4 bases not matched to a gene. CDR3 loop: CSASGTAEETQYF. DNA for the CDR3: TGCAGTGCTAGCGGGACAGCAGAAGAGACCCAGTACTTC.